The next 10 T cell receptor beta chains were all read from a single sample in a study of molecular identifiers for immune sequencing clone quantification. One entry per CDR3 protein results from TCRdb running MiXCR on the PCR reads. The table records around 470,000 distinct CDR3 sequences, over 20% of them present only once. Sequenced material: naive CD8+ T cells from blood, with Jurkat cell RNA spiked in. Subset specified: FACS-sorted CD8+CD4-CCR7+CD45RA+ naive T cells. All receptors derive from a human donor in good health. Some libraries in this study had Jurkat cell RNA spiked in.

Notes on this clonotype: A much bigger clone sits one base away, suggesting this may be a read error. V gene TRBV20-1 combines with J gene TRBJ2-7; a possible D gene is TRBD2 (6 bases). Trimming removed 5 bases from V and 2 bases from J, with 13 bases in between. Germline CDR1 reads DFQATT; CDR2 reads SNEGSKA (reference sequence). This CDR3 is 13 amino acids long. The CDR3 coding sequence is TGCAGTGCTCCCGTCGGGGGAACCTACGAGCAGTACTTC. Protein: CSAPVGGTYEQYF.

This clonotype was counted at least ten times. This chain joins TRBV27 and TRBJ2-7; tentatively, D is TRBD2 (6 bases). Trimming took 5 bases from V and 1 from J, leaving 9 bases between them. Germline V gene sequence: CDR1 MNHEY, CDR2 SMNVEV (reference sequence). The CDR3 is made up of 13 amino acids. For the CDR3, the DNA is TGTGCCAGCAGTACGGGAGAGTCCTACGAGCAGTACTTC. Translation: CASSTGESYEQYF.

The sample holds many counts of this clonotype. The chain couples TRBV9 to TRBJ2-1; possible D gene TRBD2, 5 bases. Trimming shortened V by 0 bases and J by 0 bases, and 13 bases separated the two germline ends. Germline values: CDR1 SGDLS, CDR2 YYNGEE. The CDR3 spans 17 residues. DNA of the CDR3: TGTGCCAGCAGCGTAGCCCAGACAACTAGCTCCTACAATGAGCAGTTCTTC. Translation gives CASSVAQTTSSYNEQFF.

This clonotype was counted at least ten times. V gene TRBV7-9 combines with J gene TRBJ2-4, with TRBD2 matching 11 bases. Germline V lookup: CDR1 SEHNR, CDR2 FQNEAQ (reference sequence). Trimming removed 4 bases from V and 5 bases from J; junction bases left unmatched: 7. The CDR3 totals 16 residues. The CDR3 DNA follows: TGTGCCAGCAGCTCAAAACTAGCGGGAGAGGAAAACATTCAGTACTTC. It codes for CASSSKLAGEENIQYF. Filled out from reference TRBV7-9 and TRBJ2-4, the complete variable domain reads DTGVSQNPRHKITKRGQNVTFRCDPISEHNRLYWYRQTLGQGPEFLTYFQNEAQLEKSRLLSDRFSAERPKGSFSTLEIQRTEQGDSAMYLCASSSKLAGEENIQYFGAGTRLSVL.

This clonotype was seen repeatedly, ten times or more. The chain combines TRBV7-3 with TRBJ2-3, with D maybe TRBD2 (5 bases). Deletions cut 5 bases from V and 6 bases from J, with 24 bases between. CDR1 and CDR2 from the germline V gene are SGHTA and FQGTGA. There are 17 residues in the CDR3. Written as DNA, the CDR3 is TGTGCCAGCAGCCCCACTACCGGGCCGCTAGCATCGGATACGCAGTATTTT. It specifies CASSPTTGPLASDTQYF.

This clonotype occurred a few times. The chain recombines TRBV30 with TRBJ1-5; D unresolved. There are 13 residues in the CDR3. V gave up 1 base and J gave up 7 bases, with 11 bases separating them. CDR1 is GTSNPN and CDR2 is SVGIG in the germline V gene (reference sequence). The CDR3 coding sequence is TGTGCCTGGAGTGAGGATTCGCAGCAGCCCCAGCATTTT. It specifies CAWSEDSQQPQHF.

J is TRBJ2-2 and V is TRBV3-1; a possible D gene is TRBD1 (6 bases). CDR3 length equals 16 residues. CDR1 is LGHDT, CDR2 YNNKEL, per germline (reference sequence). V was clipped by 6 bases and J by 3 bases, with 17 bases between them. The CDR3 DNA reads TGTGCCAGCAGGCTTACCTGGGGGCTCGACACCGGGGAGCTGTTTTTT. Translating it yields CASRLTWGLDTGELFF.

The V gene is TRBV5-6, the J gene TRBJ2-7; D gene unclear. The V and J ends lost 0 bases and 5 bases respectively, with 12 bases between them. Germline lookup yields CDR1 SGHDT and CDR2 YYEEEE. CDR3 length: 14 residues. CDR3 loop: CASSLAATLNEQYF. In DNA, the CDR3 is TGTGCCAGCAGCTTGGCGGCGACGTTGAACGAGCAGTACTTC. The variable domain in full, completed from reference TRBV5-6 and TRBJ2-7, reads DAGVTQSPTHLIKTRGQQVTLRCSPKSGHDTVSWYQQALGQGPQFIFQYYEEEERQRGNFPDRFSGHQFPNYSSELNVNALLLGDSALYLCASSLAATLNEQYFGPGTRLTVT.

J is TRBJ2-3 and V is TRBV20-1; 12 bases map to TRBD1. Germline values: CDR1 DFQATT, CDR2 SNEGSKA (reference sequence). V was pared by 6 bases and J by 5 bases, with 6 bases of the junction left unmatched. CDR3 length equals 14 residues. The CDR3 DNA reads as TGCAGTGCGCCGGGACAGGGGGCGGGAGATACGCAGTATTTT. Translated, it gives CSAPGQGAGDTQYF.

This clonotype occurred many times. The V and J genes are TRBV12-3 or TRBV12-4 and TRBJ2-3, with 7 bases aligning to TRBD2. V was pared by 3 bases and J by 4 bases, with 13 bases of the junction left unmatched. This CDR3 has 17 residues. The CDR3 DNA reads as TGTGCCAGCAGTTTGCCGTGGGAGGGCCTTCTGCCAGATACGCAGTATTTT. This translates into CASSLPWEGLLPDTQYF.